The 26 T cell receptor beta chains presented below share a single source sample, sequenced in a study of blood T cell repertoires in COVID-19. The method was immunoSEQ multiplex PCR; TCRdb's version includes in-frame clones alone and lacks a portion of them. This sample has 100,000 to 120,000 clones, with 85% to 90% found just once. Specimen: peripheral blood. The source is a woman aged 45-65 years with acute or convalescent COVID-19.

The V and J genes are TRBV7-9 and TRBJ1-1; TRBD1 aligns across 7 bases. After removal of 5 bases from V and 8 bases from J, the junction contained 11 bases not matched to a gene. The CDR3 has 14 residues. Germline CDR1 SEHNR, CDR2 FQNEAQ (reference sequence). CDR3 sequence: CASSTGAGGPEAFF. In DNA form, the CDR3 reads TGTGCCAGCAGCACAGGGGCGGGAGGGCCGGAAGCTTTCTTT.

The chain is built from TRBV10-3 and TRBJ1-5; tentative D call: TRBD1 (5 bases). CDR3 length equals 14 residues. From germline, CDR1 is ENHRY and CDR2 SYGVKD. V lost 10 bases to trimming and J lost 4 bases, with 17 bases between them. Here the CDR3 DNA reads TGTGCCACCCGACGGGGGAGGGAAAATCAGCCCCAGCATTTT. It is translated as CATRRGRENQPQHF.

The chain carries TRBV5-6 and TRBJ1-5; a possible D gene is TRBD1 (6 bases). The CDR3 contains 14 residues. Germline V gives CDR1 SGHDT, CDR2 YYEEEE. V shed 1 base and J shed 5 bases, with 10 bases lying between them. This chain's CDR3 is CASSLRGGDQPQHF. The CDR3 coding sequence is TGTGCCAGCAGCTTGCGAGGGGGAGATCAGCCCCAGCATTTT. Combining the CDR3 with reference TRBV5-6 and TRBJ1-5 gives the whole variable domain DAGVTQSPTHLIKTRGQQVTLRCSPKSGHDTVSWYQQALGQGPQFIFQYYEEEERQRGNFPDRFSGHQFPNYSSELNVNALLLGDSALYLCASSLRGGDQPQHFGDGTRLSIL.

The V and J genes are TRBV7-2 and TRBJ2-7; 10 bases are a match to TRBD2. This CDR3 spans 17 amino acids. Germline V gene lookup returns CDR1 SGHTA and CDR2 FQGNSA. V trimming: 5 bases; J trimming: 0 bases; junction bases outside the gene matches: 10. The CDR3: CASSPLPSGGSSYEQYF. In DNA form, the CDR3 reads TGTGCCAGCAGCCCATTGCCTAGCGGGGGTTCCTCCTACGAGCAGTACTTC.

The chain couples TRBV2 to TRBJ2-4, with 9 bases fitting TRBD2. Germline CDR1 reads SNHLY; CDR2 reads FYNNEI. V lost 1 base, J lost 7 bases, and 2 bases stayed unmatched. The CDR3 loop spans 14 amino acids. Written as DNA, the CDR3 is TGTGCCAGCAGTGAAGGACTAGCGGTGAACATTCAGTACTTC. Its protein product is CASSEGLAVNIQYF.

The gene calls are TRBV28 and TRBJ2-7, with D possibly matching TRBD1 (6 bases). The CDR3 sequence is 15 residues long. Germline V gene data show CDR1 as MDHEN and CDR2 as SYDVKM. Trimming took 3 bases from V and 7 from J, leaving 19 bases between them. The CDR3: CASSFQDRRSREQYF. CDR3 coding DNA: TGTGCCAGCAGTTTTCAGGACAGACGATCGCGTGAGCAGTACTTC.

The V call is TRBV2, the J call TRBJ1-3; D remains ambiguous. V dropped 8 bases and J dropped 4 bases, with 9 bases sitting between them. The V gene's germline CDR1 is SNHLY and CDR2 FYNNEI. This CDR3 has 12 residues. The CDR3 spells CASRSEGNTIYF. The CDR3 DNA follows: TGTGCCAGCCGCTCGGAGGGAAACACCATATATTTT.

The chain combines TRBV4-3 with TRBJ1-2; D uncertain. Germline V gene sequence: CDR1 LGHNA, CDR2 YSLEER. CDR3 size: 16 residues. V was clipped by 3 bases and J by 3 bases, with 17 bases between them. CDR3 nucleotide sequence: TGCGCCAGCAGCCAGGATACCGGGAGGCTTCACTATGGCTACACCTTC. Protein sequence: CASSQDTGRLHYGYTF.

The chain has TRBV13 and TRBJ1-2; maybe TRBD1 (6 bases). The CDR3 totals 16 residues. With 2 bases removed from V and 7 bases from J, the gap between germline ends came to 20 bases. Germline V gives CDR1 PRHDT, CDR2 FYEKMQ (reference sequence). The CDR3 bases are TGTGCCAGCAGCTTACCGGGTCGGGGGGCGCCTCGTGGCTACACCTTC. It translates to CASSLPGRGAPRGYTF.

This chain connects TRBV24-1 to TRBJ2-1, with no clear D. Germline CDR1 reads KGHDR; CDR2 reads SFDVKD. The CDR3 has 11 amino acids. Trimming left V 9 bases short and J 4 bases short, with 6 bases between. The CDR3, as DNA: TGTGCCACCGGCCAATACAATGAGCAGTTCTTC. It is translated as CATGQYNEQFF.

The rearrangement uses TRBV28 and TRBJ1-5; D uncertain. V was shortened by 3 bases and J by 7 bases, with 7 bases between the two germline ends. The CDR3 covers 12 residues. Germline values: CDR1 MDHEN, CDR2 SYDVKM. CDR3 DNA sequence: TGTGCCAGCAGTTTGATGGGCCAGCCCCAGCATTTT. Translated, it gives CASSLMGQPQHF.

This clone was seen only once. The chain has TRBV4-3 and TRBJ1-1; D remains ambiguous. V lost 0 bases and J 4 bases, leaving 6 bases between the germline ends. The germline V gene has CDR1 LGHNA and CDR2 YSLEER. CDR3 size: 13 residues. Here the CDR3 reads CASSQEPGTEAFF. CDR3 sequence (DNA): TGCGCCAGCAGCCAAGAGCCAGGCACTGAAGCTTTCTTT.

DNA for the CDR3: TGTGCCAGCAGTTTGCGGCAGCGGAGAGGTACAGATACGCAGTATTTT. Its translation is CASSLRQRRGTDTQYF. The V and J genes are TRBV28 and TRBJ2-3, with D possibly TRBD2 on 5 matching bases. V was pared by 3 bases and J by 3 bases, with 16 bases between. Germline-derived CDR1 and CDR2 are MDHEN and SYDVKM. CDR3 length: 16 residues.

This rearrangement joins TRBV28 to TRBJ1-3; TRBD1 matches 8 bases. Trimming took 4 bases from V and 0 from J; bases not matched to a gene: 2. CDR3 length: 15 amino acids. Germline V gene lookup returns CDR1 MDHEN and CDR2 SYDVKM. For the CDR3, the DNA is TGTGCCAGCAGTTCAGGACAGGGCTCTGGAAACACCATATATTTT. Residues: CASSSGQGSGNTIYF.

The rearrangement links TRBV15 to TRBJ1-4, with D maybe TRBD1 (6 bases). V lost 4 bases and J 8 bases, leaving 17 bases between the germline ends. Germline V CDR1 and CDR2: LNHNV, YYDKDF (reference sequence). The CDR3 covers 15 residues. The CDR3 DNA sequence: TGTGCCACCAGCAAGGGAGGGGGGCGAGAAGAAAAACTGTTTTTT. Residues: CATSKGGGREEKLFF.

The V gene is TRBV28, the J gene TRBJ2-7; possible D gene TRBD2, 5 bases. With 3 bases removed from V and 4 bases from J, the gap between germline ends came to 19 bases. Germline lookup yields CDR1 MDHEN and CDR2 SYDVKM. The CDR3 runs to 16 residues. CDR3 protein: CASSFRSSGKEYEQYF. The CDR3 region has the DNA TGTGCCAGCAGTTTCAGGTCGTCCGGGAAGGAATACGAGCAGTACTTC. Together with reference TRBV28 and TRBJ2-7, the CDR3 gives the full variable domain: DVKVTQSSRYLVKRTGEKVFLECVQDMDHENMFWYRQDPGLGLRLIYFSYDVKMKEKGDIPEGYSVSREKKERFSLILESASTNQTSMYLCASSFRSSGKEYEQYFGPGTRLTVT.

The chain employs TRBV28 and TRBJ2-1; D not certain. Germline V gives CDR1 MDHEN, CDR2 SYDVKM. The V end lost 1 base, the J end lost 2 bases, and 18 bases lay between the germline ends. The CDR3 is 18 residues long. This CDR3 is CASSLLRGEAEAYNEQFF. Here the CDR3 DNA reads TGTGCCAGCAGTTTATTAAGAGGTGAGGCGGAAGCCTACAATGAGCAGTTCTTC.

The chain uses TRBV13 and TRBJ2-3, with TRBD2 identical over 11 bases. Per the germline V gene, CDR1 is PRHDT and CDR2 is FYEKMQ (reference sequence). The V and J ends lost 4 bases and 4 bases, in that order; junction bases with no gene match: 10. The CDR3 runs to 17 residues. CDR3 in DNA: TGTGCCAGCAGCTCCAGTAGCGGGAGGGCCGGTCCAGATACGCAGTATTTT. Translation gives CASSSSSGRAGPDTQYF.

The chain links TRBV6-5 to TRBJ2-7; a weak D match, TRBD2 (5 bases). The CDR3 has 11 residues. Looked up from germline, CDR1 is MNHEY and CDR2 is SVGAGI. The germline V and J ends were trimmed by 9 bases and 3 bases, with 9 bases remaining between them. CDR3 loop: CASRGYYEQYF. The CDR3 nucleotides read TGTGCCAGTCGGGGATACTACGAGCAGTACTTC.

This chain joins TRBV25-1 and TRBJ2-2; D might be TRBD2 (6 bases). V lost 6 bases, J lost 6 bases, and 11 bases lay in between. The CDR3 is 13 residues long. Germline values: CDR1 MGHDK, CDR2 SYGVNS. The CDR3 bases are TGTGCCAGCAGCATAGGGGAGGCCGGGGAGCTGTTTTTT. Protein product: CASSIGEAGELFF.

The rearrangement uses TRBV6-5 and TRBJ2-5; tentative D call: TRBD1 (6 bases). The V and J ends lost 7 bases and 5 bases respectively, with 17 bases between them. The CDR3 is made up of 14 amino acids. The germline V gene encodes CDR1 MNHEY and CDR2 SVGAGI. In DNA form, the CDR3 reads TGTGCCAGCACCCGGGGACAAGGGGCGGAGACCCAGTACTTC. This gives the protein CASTRGQGAETQYF.

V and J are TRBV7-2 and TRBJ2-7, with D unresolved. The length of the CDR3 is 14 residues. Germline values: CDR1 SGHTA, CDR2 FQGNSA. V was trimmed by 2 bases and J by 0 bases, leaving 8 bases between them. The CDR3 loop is CASSLSPTSYEQYF. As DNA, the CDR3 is TGTGCCAGCAGCTTATCACCTACCTCCTACGAGCAGTACTTC.

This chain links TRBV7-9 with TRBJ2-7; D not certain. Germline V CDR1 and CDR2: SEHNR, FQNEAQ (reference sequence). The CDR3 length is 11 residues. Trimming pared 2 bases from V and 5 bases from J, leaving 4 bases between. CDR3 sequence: CASSLQDEQYF. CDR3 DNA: TGTGCCAGCAGCTTACAGGACGAGCAGTACTTC.

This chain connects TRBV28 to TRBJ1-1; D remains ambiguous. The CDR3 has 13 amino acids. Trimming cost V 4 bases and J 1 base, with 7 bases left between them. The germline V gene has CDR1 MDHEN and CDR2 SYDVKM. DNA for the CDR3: TGTGCCAGCAGTTCTACAGAGAACACTGAAGCTTTCTTT. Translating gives CASSSTENTEAFF.

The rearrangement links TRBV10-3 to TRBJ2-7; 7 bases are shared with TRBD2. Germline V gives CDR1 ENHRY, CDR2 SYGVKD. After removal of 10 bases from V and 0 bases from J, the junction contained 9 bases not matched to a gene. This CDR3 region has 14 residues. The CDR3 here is CATAGGGSSYEQYF. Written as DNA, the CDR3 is TGTGCCACAGCTGGGGGGGGAAGCTCCTACGAGCAGTACTTC.

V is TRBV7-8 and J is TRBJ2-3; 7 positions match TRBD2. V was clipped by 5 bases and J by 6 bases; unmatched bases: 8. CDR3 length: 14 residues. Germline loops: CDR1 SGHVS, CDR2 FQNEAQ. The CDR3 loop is CASSLNRAGDTQYF. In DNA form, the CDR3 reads TGTGCCAGCAGCCTAAATAGAGCGGGGGATACGCAGTATTTT.